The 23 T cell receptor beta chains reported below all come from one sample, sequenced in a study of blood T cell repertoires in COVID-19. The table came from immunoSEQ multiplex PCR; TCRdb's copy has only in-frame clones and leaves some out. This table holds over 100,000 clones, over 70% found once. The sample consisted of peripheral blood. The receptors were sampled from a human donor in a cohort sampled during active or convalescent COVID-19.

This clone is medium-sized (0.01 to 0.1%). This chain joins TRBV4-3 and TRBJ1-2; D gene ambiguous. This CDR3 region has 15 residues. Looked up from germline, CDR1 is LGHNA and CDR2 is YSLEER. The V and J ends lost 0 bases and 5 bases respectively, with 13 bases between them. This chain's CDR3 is CASSQDPQPVYGYTF. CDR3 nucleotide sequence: TGCGCCAGCAGCCAAGATCCTCAACCGGTATATGGCTACACCTTC.

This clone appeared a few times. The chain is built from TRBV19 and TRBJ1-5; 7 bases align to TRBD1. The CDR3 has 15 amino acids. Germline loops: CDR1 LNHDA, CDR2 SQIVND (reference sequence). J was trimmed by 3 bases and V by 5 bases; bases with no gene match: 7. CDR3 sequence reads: CASSPQTGFNQPQHF. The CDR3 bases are TGTGCCAGTAGTCCCCAGACAGGGTTCAATCAGCCCCAGCATTTT.

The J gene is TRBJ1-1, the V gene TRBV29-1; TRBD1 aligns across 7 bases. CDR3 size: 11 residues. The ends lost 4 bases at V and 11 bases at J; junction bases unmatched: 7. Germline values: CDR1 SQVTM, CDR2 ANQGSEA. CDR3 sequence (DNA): TGCAGCGTTGGACAGGGTGGCCCCGCTTTCTTT. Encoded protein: CSVGQGGPAFF.

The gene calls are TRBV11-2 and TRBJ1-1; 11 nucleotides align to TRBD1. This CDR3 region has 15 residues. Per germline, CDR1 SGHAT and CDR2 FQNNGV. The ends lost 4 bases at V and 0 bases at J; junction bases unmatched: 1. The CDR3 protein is CASSWDRGLNTEAFF. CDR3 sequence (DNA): TGTGCCAGCAGCTGGGACAGGGGGTTGAACACTGAAGCTTTCTTT.

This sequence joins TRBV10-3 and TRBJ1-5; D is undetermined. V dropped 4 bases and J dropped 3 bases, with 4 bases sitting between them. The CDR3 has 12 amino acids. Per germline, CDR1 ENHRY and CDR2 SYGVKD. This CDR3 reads CAISAFNQPQHF. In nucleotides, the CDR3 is TGTGCCATCAGTGCCTTCAATCAGCCCCAGCATTTT.

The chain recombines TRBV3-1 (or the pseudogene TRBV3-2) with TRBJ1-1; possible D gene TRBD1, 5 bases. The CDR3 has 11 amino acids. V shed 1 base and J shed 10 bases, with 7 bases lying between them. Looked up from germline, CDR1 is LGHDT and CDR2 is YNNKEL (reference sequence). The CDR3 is CASSQAGGAFF. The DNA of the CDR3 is TGTGCCAGCAGCCAAGCGGGGGGAGCTTTCTTT.

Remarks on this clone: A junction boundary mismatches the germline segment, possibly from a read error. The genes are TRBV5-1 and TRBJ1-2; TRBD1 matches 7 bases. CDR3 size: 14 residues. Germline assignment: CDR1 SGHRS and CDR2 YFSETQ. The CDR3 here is CASSPEDNRGHRVF. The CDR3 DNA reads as TGCGCCAGCAGCCCCGAGGATAACAGGGGCCACCGAGTCTTC.

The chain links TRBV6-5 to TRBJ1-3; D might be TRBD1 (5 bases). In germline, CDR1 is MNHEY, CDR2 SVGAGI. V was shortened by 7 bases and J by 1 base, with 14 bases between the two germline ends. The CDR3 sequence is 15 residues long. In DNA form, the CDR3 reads TGTGCCAGCAATACTCGGGACTATTCTGGAAACACCATATATTTT. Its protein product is CASNTRDYSGNTIYF.

CDR3 sequence: CATSWSYDRGNEKLFF. The CDR3, as DNA: TGTGCCACCAGCTGGTCCTACGACAGGGGAAATGAAAAACTGTTTTTT. This rearrangement joins TRBV15 to TRBJ1-4; 8 bases match TRBD1. J was trimmed by 5 bases and V by 5 bases; bases with no gene match: 10. The CDR3 consists of 16 residues. Germline lookup yields CDR1 LNHNV and CDR2 YYDKDF (reference sequence).

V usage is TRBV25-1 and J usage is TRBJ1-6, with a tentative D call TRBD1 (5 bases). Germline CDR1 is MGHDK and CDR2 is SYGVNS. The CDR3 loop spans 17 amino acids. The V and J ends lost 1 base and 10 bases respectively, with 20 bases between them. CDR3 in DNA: TGTGCCAGCAGTGAATTCGCTTTGGTTCAGGGTGGGTCACCCCTCCACTTT. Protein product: CASSEFALVQGGSPLHF.

CDR3 region: CASSSGHSNQPQHF. For the CDR3, the DNA is TGTGCCAGCAGCTCAGGACACAGCAATCAGCCCCAGCATTTT. The chain links TRBV11-2 to TRBJ1-5, with D tentatively TRBD1 (5 bases). There are 14 residues in the CDR3. CDR1 and CDR2 (germline): SGHAT, FQNNGV. Trimming pared 4 bases from V and 1 base from J, leaving 8 bases between. Together with reference TRBV11-2 and TRBJ1-5, the CDR3 gives the full variable domain: EAGVAQSPRYKIIEKRQSVAFWCNPISGHATLYWYQQILGQGPKLLIQFQNNGVVDDSQLPKDRFSAERLKGVDSTLKIQPAKLEDSAVYLCASSSGHSNQPQHFGDGTRLSIL.

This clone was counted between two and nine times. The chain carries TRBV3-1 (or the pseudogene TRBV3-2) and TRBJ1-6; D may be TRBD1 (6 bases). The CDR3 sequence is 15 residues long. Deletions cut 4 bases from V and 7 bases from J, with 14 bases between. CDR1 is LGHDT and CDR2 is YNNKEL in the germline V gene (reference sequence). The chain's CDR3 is CASSLWDTSNSPLHF. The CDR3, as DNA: TGTGCCAGCAGCCTTTGGGACACCTCCAATTCACCCCTCCACTTT.

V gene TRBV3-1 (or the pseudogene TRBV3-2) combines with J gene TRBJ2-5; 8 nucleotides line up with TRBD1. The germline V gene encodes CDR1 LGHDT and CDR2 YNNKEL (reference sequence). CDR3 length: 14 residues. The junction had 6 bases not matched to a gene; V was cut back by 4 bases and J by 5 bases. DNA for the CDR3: TGTGCCAGCAGCCTACAGGGGGACAGGGAGACCCAGTACTTC. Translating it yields CASSLQGDRETQYF.

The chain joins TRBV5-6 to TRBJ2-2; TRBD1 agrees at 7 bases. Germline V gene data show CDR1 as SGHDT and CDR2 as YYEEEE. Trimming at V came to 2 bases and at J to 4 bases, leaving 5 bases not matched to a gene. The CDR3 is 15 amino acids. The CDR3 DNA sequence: TGTGCCAGCAGCTTCCCACAGGGGCCCACCGGGGAGCTGTTTTTT. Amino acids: CASSFPQGPTGELFF.

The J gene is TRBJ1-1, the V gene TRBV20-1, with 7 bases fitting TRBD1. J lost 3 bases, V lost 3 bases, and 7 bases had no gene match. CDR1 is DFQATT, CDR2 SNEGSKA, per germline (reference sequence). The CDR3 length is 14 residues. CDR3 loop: CSASGGGVDTEAFF. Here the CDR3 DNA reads TGCAGTGCTAGTGGAGGGGGCGTGGACACTGAAGCTTTCTTT.

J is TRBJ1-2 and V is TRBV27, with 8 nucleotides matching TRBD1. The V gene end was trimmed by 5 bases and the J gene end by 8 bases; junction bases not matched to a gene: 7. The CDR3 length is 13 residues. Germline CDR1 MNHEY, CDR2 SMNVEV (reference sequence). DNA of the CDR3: TGTGCCAGCAGTATCAGGGGGCAAGGGGGCTACACCTTC. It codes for CASSIRGQGGYTF.

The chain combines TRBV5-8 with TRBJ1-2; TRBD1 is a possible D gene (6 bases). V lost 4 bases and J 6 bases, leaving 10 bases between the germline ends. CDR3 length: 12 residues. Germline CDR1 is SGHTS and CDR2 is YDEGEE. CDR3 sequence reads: CASSTRQDGYTF. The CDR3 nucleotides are TGTGCCAGCAGCACTAGACAGGATGGCTACACCTTC.

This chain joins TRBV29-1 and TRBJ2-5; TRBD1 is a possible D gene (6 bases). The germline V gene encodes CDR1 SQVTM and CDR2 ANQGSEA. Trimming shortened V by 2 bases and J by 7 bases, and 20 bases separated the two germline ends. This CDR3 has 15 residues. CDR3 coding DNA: TGCAGCGTTGAAAAAGGGGGAACCCCCAGCGGGACCCAGTACTTC. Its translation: CSVEKGGTPSGTQYF.

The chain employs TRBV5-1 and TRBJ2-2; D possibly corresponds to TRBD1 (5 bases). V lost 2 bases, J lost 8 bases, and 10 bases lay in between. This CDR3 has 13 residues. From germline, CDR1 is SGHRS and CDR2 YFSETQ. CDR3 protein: CASSFIGVGELFF. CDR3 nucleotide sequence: TGCGCCAGCAGCTTCATAGGGGTAGGGGAGCTGTTTTTT.

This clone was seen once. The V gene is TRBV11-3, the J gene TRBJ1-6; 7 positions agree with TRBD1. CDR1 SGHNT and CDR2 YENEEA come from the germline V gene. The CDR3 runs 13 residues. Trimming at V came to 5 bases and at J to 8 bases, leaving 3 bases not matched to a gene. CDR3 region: CASSATGDSPLHF. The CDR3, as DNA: TGTGCCAGCAGCGCAACAGGGGATTCACCCCTCCACTTT.

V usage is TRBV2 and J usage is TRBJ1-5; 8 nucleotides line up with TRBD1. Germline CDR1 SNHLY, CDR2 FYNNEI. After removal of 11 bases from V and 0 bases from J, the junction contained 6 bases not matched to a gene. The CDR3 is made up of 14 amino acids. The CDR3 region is CAGRTGHSNQPQHF. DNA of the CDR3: TGTGCCGGACGGACAGGGCATAGCAATCAGCCCCAGCATTTT.

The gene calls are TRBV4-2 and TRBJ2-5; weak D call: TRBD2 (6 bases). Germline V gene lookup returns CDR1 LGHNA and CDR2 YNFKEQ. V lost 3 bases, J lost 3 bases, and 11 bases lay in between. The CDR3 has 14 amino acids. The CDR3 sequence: CASSHRSGEETQYF. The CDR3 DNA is TGTGCCAGCAGCCATCGCTCGGGGGAAGAGACCCAGTACTTC.

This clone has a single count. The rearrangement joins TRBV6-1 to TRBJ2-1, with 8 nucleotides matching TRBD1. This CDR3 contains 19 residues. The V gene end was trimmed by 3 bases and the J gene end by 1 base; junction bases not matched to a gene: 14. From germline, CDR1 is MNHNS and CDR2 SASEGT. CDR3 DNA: TGTGCCAGCAGTGAGGACAGGGTGGTTGGAGCGGGTTCCTACAATGAGCAGTTCTTC. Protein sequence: CASSEDRVVGAGSYNEQFF.